The 28 T cell receptor beta chains in this list originate from one sample, sequenced in a study of spatial heterogeneity in lung cancer. Time point specified: blood at routine non-recurrence follow-up after resection. TCRdb reprocessed the 5' RACE reads via MiXCR and lists one record per CDR3 protein. The sample has about 19,000 distinct CDR3 sequences; over 8% are singletons. The sample consisted of PBMCs, taken at follow-up. The receptors here all came from a female donor with early-stage non-small cell lung cancer.

This clonotype has a single count. The V call is TRBV7-2, the J call TRBJ1-2; D might be TRBD1 (5 bases). V lost 5 bases and J 2 bases, leaving 12 bases between the germline ends. Germline assignment: CDR1 SGHTA and CDR2 FQGNSA. The CDR3 is 14 residues long. The DNA of the CDR3 is TGTGCCAGCAGCCCCCGGGACCAAAACTATGGCTACACCTTC. Protein product: CASSPRDQNYGYTF.

V gene TRBV7-2 combines with J gene TRBJ1-1; no reliable D call. V was shortened by 5 bases and J by 4 bases, with 20 bases between the two germline ends. The CDR3 totals 16 residues. Germline CDR1 and CDR2: SGHTA and FQGNSA. The CDR3 loop reads CASSPRAPVLPTEAFF. The CDR3 DNA reads TGTGCCAGCAGCCCCCGGGCTCCAGTTTTACCCACTGAAGCTTTCTTT.

The rearrangement links TRBV7-2 to TRBJ2-7; 8 nucleotides agree with TRBD1. V gave up 2 bases and J gave up 0 bases; unmatched junction bases: 6. This CDR3 contains 16 residues. From germline, CDR1 is SGHTA and CDR2 FQGNSA. CDR3 in amino acids: CASSLPAGTGSYEQYF. The CDR3 region has the DNA TGTGCCAGCAGCTTACCTGCCGGGACAGGCTCCTACGAGCAGTACTTC.

This clonotype appeared a few times. This chain connects TRBV30 to TRBJ2-3; D possibly corresponds to TRBD1 (6 bases). The CDR3 totals 15 residues. Germline CDR1 GTSNPN, CDR2 SVGIG (reference sequence). Trimming left V 5 bases short and J 2 bases short, with 17 bases between. The CDR3 here is CAWVGHLIPTDTQYF. CDR3 nucleotide sequence: TGTGCCTGGGTGGGACACCTTATCCCCACAGATACGCAGTATTTT.

The J gene is TRBJ1-2, the V gene TRBV5-5; TRBD1 agrees at 10 bases. Germline CDR1 and CDR2: SGHKS and YYEKEE (reference sequence). CDR3 length: 13 residues. After removal of 5 bases from V and 9 bases from J, the junction contained 7 bases not matched to a gene. CDR3 in amino acids: CASRSGQGVSYTF. As DNA, the CDR3 is TGTGCCAGCAGGTCAGGACAGGGGGTGAGCTACACCTTC. Full variable domain (rest looked up from reference TRBV5-5 and TRBJ1-2): DAGVTQSPTHLIKTRGQQVTLRCSPISGHKSVSWYQQVLGQGPQFIFQYYEKEERGRGNFPDRFSARQFPNYSSELNVNALLLGDSALYLCASRSGQGVSYTFGSGTRLTVV.

This clonotype came up many times. This chain uses TRBV7-6 with TRBJ1-2; TRBD1 matches 10 bases. The CDR3 is 14 amino acids. Trimming cost V 5 bases and J 5 bases; bases outside gene matches: 5. Germline V gives CDR1 SGHVS, CDR2 FNYEAQ. CDR3 protein: CASSPRQGAYGYTF. CDR3 nucleotides: TGTGCCAGCAGCCCAAGACAGGGGGCTTATGGCTACACCTTC.

The chain is built from TRBV28 and TRBJ2-7; D is uncertain. V was clipped by 3 bases and J by 0 bases, with 18 bases between them. This CDR3 has 17 amino acids. CDR1 MDHEN and CDR2 SYDVKM come from the germline V gene. CDR3 loop: CASSFSPDFPSSYEQYF. The DNA of the CDR3 is TGTGCCAGCAGTTTTAGTCCCGACTTTCCGAGCTCCTACGAGCAGTACTTC.

This clonotype was detected ten times or more. The V and J genes are TRBV20-1 and TRBJ1-5; D not resolved. This CDR3 spans 11 amino acids. Germline V CDR1 and CDR2: DFQATT, SNEGSKA (reference sequence). V was shortened by 1 base and J by 7 bases, with 5 bases between the two germline ends. The CDR3 nucleotides read TGCAGTGCTAGAGGGTTGCAGCCCCAGCATTTT. It yields the protein CSARGLQPQHF.

The chain links TRBV6-5 to TRBJ1-3; D uncertain. Germline CDR1 and CDR2: MNHEY and SVGAGI. CDR3 size: 15 residues. V gave up 0 bases and J gave up 3 bases, with 9 bases separating them. The CDR3 reads CASSYSRGVGNTIYF. CDR3 DNA sequence: TGTGCCAGCAGTTACTCCCGGGGTGTTGGAAACACCATATATTTT.

The CDR3: CASRERGALYNEQFF. In nucleotides, the CDR3 is TGCGCCAGCAGGGAGAGGGGCGCTTTATACAATGAGCAGTTCTTC. The chain employs TRBV5-1 and TRBJ2-1, with D tentatively TRBD1 or TRBD2 (5 bases each). The CDR3 consists of 15 residues. CDR1 is SGHRS, CDR2 YFSETQ, per germline. Between the trimmed V and J ends, which lost 5 bases and 4 bases, there was a span of 16 bases.

This clonotype came up many times. CDR3 loop: CASTPWVTEAFF. The CDR3 DNA reads as TGTGCCAGCACCCCGTGGGTCACTGAAGCTTTCTTT. The V gene is TRBV7-9, the J gene TRBJ1-1; no clear D. Germline CDR1 reads SEHNR; CDR2 reads FQNEAQ (reference sequence). This CDR3 has 12 residues. Trimming left V 7 bases short and J 4 bases short, with 10 bases between.

This clonotype was detected many times. This chain links TRBV5-6 with TRBJ1-1, with TRBD1 as a possible D gene (5 bases). Trimming removed 4 bases at V and 4 bases at J, with 14 bases between. There are 14 residues in the CDR3. The V gene's germline CDR1 is SGHDT and CDR2 YYEEEE. The CDR3 spells CASSLGYGGTEAFF. The CDR3 DNA sequence: TGTGCCAGCAGCCTGGGATACGGGGGCACTGAAGCTTTCTTT. Complete variable domain (other parts from reference TRBV5-6 and TRBJ1-1): DAGVTQSPTHLIKTRGQQVTLRCSPKSGHDTVSWYQQALGQGPQFIFQYYEEEERQRGNFPDRFSGHQFPNYSSELNVNALLLGDSALYLCASSLGYGGTEAFFGQGTRLTVV.

The chain carries TRBV5-1 and TRBJ1-2, with 7 bases matching TRBD1. Germline V lookup: CDR1 SGHRS, CDR2 YFSETQ. V was pared by 3 bases and J by 2 bases, with 1 base of the junction left unmatched. CDR3 length: 13 amino acids. CDR3 bases: TGCGCCAGCAGCTCGACAGGGAACTATGGCTACACCTTC. As protein: CASSSTGNYGYTF.

The table lists this clonotype with many counts. The genes are TRBV2 and TRBJ2-3; 8 positions agree with TRBD2. There are 11 residues in the CDR3. Looked up from germline, CDR1 is SNHLY and CDR2 is FYNNEI. V dropped 5 bases and J dropped 11; count of bases not matched to a gene: 3. The CDR3 reads CASSLAGGQYF. DNA for the CDR3: TGTGCCAGCAGTCTCGCGGGGGGGCAGTATTTT.

This clonotype has at least ten counts. The gene calls are TRBV6-5 and TRBJ2-4; a weak D match, TRBD1 (5 bases). Per germline, CDR1 MNHEY and CDR2 SVGAGI. This CDR3 region has 16 residues. Trimming took 1 base from V and 1 from J, leaving 11 bases between them. The CDR3 DNA reads TGTGCCAGCAGTTACTACGCAAAGGGGGCCAAAAACATTCAGTACTTC. Protein: CASSYYAKGAKNIQYF.

The gene calls are TRBV23-1 and TRBJ2-3; possible D gene TRBD1, 5 bases. TRBV23-1 belongs to the ORF category, with a function that is uncertain. The CDR3 extends over 15 amino acids. V lost 2 bases to trimming and J lost 2 bases, with 11 bases between them. The CDR3 protein is CASSQATVYTDTQYF. In DNA, the CDR3 is TGCGCCAGCAGTCAAGCGACAGTCTACACAGATACGCAGTATTTT.

At least ten counts were recorded for this clonotype. V usage is TRBV10-2 and J usage is TRBJ2-1, with 14 bases lining up with TRBD2. CDR3 length: 17 residues. The germline V gene encodes CDR1 WSHSY and CDR2 SAAADI. V lost 0 bases to trimming and J lost 8 bases; unmatched junction nucleotides: 6. CDR3 coding DNA: TGCGCCAGCAGTGAGTCTGGGACTAGCGGGAGTGGGGATGAGCAGTTCTTC. It specifies CASSESGTSGSGDEQFF.

At least ten counts were recorded for this clonotype. The V gene is TRBV11-2, the J gene TRBJ1-1, with D perhaps TRBD1 (6 bases). The CDR3 spans 14 residues. Trimming stripped 3 bases from V and 8 bases from J, with 16 bases between. Germline loops: CDR1 SGHAT, CDR2 FQNNGV. The CDR3 is CASSFEGSGAEAFF. CDR3 nucleotides: TGTGCCAGCAGCTTCGAGGGGTCAGGGGCCGAAGCTTTCTTT. Full variable domain (missing parts from reference TRBV11-2 and TRBJ1-1): EAGVAQSPRYKIIEKRQSVAFWCNPISGHATLYWYQQILGQGPKLLIQFQNNGVVDDSQLPKDRFSAERLKGVDSTLKIQPAKLEDSAVYLCASSFEGSGAEAFFGQGTRLTVV.

By its share, this clonotype is medium-sized. This sequence joins TRBV7-9 and TRBJ1-6; no clear D gene. This CDR3 has 14 residues. V was shortened by 1 base and J by 10 bases, with 11 bases between the two germline ends. CDR1 and CDR2 (germline): SEHNR, FQNEAQ (reference sequence). CDR3 residues: CASSLGSVSSPLHF. In DNA form, the CDR3 reads TGTGCCAGCAGCTTAGGTTCAGTCAGCTCACCCCTCCACTTT.

This clonotype came up many times. The V and J genes are TRBV11-2 and TRBJ2-6, with D unresolved. CDR3 length: 17 residues. V was cut by 2 bases and J by 4 bases, with 15 bases left in between. CDR1 and CDR2 from the germline V gene are SGHAT and FQNNGV. For the CDR3, the DNA is TGTGCCAGCAGCTTAAACCCCCCGGGTTTAGGGGCCAACGTCCTGACTTTC. It codes for CASSLNPPGLGANVLTF.

This clonotype was seen repeatedly, ten times or more. This sequence joins TRBV28 and TRBJ2-7; 7 positions agree with TRBD2. Germline V lookup: CDR1 MDHEN, CDR2 SYDVKM. Losses at the gene ends were 2 bases for V and 7 bases for J; bases not matched to a gene: 11. This CDR3 region has 15 residues. Here the CDR3 reads CASSLGGSYPGEQYF. CDR3 DNA sequence: TGTGCCAGCAGTTTAGGCGGGAGTTACCCGGGGGAGCAGTACTTC.

This clonotype showed up many times. The chain recombines TRBV28 with TRBJ2-1; D is unresolved. Per the germline V gene, CDR1 is MDHEN and CDR2 is SYDVKM. This CDR3 is 16 amino acids long. Trimming stripped 2 bases from V and 0 bases from J, with 11 bases between. The CDR3 nucleotides read TGTGCCAGCAGTTTAACCCCCCGAAGCTCCTACAATGAGCAGTTCTTC. Translated, it gives CASSLTPRSSYNEQFF. Full variable domain (outside the CDR3, taken from reference TRBV28 and TRBJ2-1): DVKVTQSSRYLVKRTGEKVFLECVQDMDHENMFWYRQDPGLGLRLIYFSYDVKMKEKGDIPEGYSVSREKKERFSLILESASTNQTSMYLCASSLTPRSSYNEQFFGPGTRLTVL.

This clonotype showed up just a few times. The chain has TRBV24-1 and TRBJ1-5; the D is unclear. CDR1 is KGHDR and CDR2 is SFDVKD in the germline V gene. The CDR3 is made up of 12 amino acids. The V gene lost 4 bases and the J gene lost 4 bases, with 4 bases spanning the gap. CDR3: CATSDGNQPQHF. As DNA, the CDR3 is TGTGCCACCAGTGACGGTAATCAGCCCCAGCATTTT.

This clonotype was counted at least ten times. This sequence joins TRBV28 and TRBJ2-1; 7 bases line up with TRBD1. The CDR3 loop spans 12 amino acids. V was pared by 5 bases and J by 13 bases, with 8 bases of the junction left unmatched. The germline CDR1 and CDR2 sequences are MDHEN and SYDVKM. The CDR3 DNA reads TGTGCCAGCAGTCTGACAGGGCTATTTCAGTTCTTC. Translating it yields CASSLTGLFQFF.

This clonotype was observed at least ten times. The rearrangement joins TRBV29-1 to TRBJ1-1; 12 positions agree with TRBD1. The germline V gene encodes CDR1 SQVTM and CDR2 ANQGSEA. Trimming took 6 bases from V and 2 from J; bases not matched to a gene: 4. The CDR3 consists of 14 residues. The CDR3 sequence: CSVGQGAGNTEAFF. CDR3 sequence (DNA): TGCAGCGTGGGACAGGGGGCAGGAAACACTGAAGCTTTCTTT.

In its sample, this clonotype was seen a few times. This chain joins TRBV20-1 and TRBJ1-2; possibly TRBD1 for D (5 bases). The CDR3 has 11 residues. Looked up from germline, CDR1 is DFQATT and CDR2 is SNEGSKA (reference sequence). The V end lost 3 bases, the J end lost 8 bases, and 10 bases lay between the germline ends. CDR3 residues: CSASPGGGYTF. The DNA of the CDR3 is TGCAGTGCTAGCCCCGGGGGAGGCTACACCTTC.

This clonotype was observed many times. The genes are TRBV2 and TRBJ2-6, with D perhaps TRBD1 (5 bases). Trimming removed 4 bases from V and 2 bases from J, with 12 bases in between. Germline CDR1 SNHLY, CDR2 FYNNEI. This CDR3 has 16 residues. The CDR3 nucleotides read TGTGCCAGCAGTGCAACCAGGGATCCTGGGGCCAACGTCCTGACTTTC. It translates to CASSATRDPGANVLTF.

This clonotype was counted many times. The rearrangement uses TRBV7-9 and TRBJ2-6, with D possibly matching TRBD1 (6 bases). CDR3 length: 17 amino acids. V was pared by 1 base and J by 3 bases, with 13 bases between. Germline CDR1 reads SEHNR; CDR2 reads FQNEAQ (reference sequence). The CDR3 coding sequence is TGTGCCAGCAGCTTAGATCAGGGGATTGGTGGGGCCAACGTCCTGACTTTC. It is translated as CASSLDQGIGGANVLTF.